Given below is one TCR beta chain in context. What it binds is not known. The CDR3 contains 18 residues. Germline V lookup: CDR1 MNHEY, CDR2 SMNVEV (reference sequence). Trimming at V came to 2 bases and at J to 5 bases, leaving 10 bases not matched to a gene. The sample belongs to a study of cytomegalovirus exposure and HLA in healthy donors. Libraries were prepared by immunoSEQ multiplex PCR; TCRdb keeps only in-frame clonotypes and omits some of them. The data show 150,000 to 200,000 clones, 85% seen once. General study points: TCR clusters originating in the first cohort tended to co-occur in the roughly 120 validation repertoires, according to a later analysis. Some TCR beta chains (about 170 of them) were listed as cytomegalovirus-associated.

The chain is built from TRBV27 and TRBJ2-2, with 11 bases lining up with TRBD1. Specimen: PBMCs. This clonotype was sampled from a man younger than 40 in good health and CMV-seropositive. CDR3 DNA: TGTGCCAGCAGTTTAGACCCGGACAGGGGGCAAAGGACCGGGGAGCTGTTTTTT. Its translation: CASSLDPDRGQRTGELFF.